This entry features one T cell receptor (beta chain) sequence. What it binds is not known. Trimming took 3 bases from V and 8 from J, leaving 12 bases between them. The germline V gene encodes CDR1 MDHEN and CDR2 SYDVKM. This CDR3 comprises 13 residues. These data are taken from a study of cytomegalovirus exposure and HLA in healthy donors. Across the study: Earlier results showed approximately 110 million unique TCR beta sequences derived from approximately 170 million T cells.

Study observations and caveats: The investigators catalogued 150 to 200 TCR beta chains as cytomegalovirus-associated. Indistinguishable V segments, including TRBV6-2 and TRBV6-3, were excluded.

The PCR ran on 60 Vbeta and 13 Jbeta primers. Produced via immunoSEQ multiplex PCR; TCRdb's table is partial and in-frame only. The sample has tens of thousands of clones, around four fifths seen once. Sequencing was done on a sample of PBMCs. J is TRBJ2-3 and V is TRBV28, with D maybe TRBD2 (5 bases). This sequence was found in a male donor in good health and CMV-seropositive. The CDR3 nucleotides are TGTGCCAGCAGTTTCCCCAACGGAGGTACGCAGTATTTT. Its protein is CASSFPNGGTQYF.